A single sample gave rise to the 23 T cell receptor beta chains below, sequenced in a study of cytomegalovirus exposure and HLA in healthy donors. Primers included in the PCR were 60 Vbeta and 13 Jbeta primers. The repertoire was sequenced with immunoSEQ multiplex PCR; TCRdb's copy has only in-frame clones and lacks some. The table has fewer than 70,000 clones, 73% seen once. Sequencing was performed on PBMCs. The source is a man aged 50 to 60 in good health and CMV-seronegative.

In regard to this clone: At one of its ends the junction is not consistent with the germline gene, which may arise from a read error. V usage is TRBV7-7 and J usage is TRBJ2-2; 8 positions agree with TRBD1. The CDR3 consists of 16 residues. CDR1 SSHAT and CDR2 FNYEAQ come from the germline V gene (reference sequence). The CDR3, as DNA: TGTGCTAGCAGCGAAGGACAGGGCTTGAACACCGGGGAGCTGTTTTTT. Translated: CASSEGQGLNTGELFF.

The gene calls are TRBV27 and TRBJ2-5; no definite D call. The V end lost 5 bases, the J end lost 4 bases, and 20 bases lay between the germline ends. The CDR3 is 16 amino acids. CDR1 MNHEY and CDR2 SMNVEV come from the germline V gene (reference sequence). The CDR3 reads CASSPADRVWRETQYF. The CDR3 DNA is TGTGCCAGCAGTCCTGCAGACCGGGTCTGGCGAGAGACCCAGTACTTC.

DNA of the CDR3: TGTGCCAGCAGTGACTCGGCAGGGGAGGGACATACGCAGTATTTT. Its protein product is CASSDSAGEGHTQYF. The rearrangement links TRBV6-4 to TRBJ2-3; D is possibly TRBD2 (7 bases). The germline CDR1 and CDR2 sequences are MRHNA and SNTAGT. The CDR3 totals 15 residues. Trimming took 0 bases from V and 7 from J, leaving 14 bases between them.

The chain joins TRBV7-3 to TRBJ2-2; TRBD1 is a possible D gene (5 bases). There are 17 residues in the CDR3. The germline V gene has CDR1 SGHTA and CDR2 FQGTGA. V shed 6 bases and J shed 3 bases, with 20 bases lying between them. CDR3 in amino acids: CASRDNPGLGDTGELFF. The CDR3 DNA is TGTGCCAGCAGGGACAATCCCGGGTTAGGGGACACCGGGGAGCTGTTTTTT.

This chain uses TRBV15 with TRBJ2-5; 7 positions agree with TRBD1. The J call is uncertain, as TRBJ2-7 better fits the DNA end. The germline CDR1 and CDR2 sequences are LNHNV and YYDKDF (reference sequence). CDR3 length: 16 amino acids. CDR3 DNA: TGTGCCACCAGCAGAGATCAGGCAGGGGGTATCTACGAGCAGTACTTC. This translates into CATSRDQAGGIYEQYF.

The chain carries TRBV19 and TRBJ1-1; D is possibly TRBD1 (5 bases). The CDR3 runs 14 residues. Germline V gene lookup returns CDR1 LNHDA and CDR2 SQIVND (reference sequence). Trimming shortened V by 2 bases and J by 6 bases, and 13 bases separated the two germline ends. The CDR3: CASSIQGQGAEAFF. The CDR3 nucleotides are TGTGCCAGTAGTATACAAGGGCAGGGCGCTGAAGCTTTCTTT.

The rearrangement joins TRBV19 to TRBJ1-1; D not certain. V was shortened by 3 bases and J by 3 bases, with 8 bases between the two germline ends. The germline gives CDR1 LNHDA, CDR2 SQIVND (reference sequence). The CDR3 length is 13 residues. CDR3 sequence: CASSIGVDTEAFF. In DNA, the CDR3 is TGTGCCAGTAGTATCGGGGTGGACACTGAAGCTTTCTTT.

The chain uses TRBV12-1 and TRBJ2-1; TRBD1 reflects the table's D call only, with no check against the DNA. TRBV12-1 is reported as a pseudogene. The CDR3 is 18 residues long. The CDR3 region has the DNA TGTGCCAGCAGCCCATATTCAGCAGGCATCGGCTCCTACAATGAGCAGTTCTTC. This encodes CASSPYSAGIGSYNEQFF.

Concerning this clone: Other nucleotide sequences from this sample produce the same CDR3. The V and J genes are TRBV6-6 and TRBJ1-5, with D possibly TRBD1 on 5 matching bases. Trimming took 6 bases from V and 2 from J, leaving 14 bases between them. Germline values: CDR1 MNHNY, CDR2 SVGAGI (reference sequence). The CDR3 consists of 15 residues. CDR3 sequence (DNA): TGTGCCAGCAGCTCGGGGGGGGGTCGCAATCAGCCCCAGCATTTT. It specifies CASSSGGGRNQPQHF.

This chain uses TRBV11-3 with TRBJ2-7, with D maybe TRBD1 (5 bases). The CDR3 runs to 14 residues. The V end was cut by 1 base, the J end by 5 bases, with 12 bases between. Per germline, CDR1 SGHNT and CDR2 YENEEA. CDR3 protein: CASSLGFGRDEQYF. The CDR3 nucleotides read TGTGCCAGCAGCTTAGGATTCGGCAGGGACGAGCAGTACTTC.

The chain couples TRBV9 to TRBJ2-3; D not resolved. The V end lost 2 bases, the J end lost 4 bases, and 11 bases lay between the germline ends. The CDR3 has 14 amino acids. Per germline, CDR1 SGDLS and CDR2 YYNGEE. CDR3 sequence reads: CASSVEVYSDTQYF. In DNA, the CDR3 is TGTGCCAGCAGCGTCGAGGTATACTCAGATACGCAGTATTTT.

The rearrangement joins TRBV7-9 to TRBJ2-3; TRBD1 aligns across 8 bases. J gave up 3 bases and V 4 bases, and 12 bases lay outside the gene matches. Germline V gene sequence: CDR1 SEHNR, CDR2 FQNEAQ (reference sequence). The CDR3 length is 17 residues. CDR3: CASSSQPTGVRTDTQYF. CDR3 coding DNA: TGTGCCAGCAGCTCGCAACCGACAGGGGTTCGGACAGATACGCAGTATTTT.

The sample holds a few counts of this clone. The chain has TRBV6-1 and TRBJ1-3; 7 bases are a match to TRBD1. The CDR3 contains 14 residues. With 3 bases clipped from V and 4 bases from J, the junction kept 3 bases outside the gene matches. The germline V gene encodes CDR1 MNHNS and CDR2 SASEGT. The CDR3 is CASSDRGKGNTIYF. CDR3 DNA: TGTGCCAGCAGTGACAGGGGGAAAGGAAACACCATATATTTT.

This clone was picked up one time. The chain couples TRBV15 to TRBJ1-4; perhaps TRBD1 as D (6 bases). Germline values: CDR1 LNHNV, CDR2 YYDKDF (reference sequence). The V end was cut by 0 bases, the J end by 6 bases, with 8 bases between. The CDR3 contains 14 residues. The DNA of the CDR3 is TGTGCCACCAGCAGAGATGCAGGGGATGAAAAACTGTTTTTT. Translating it yields CATSRDAGDEKLFF.

The chain is built from TRBV19 and TRBJ2-3; TRBD1 matches 9 bases. Unmatched junction bases numbered 9, after V lost 8 bases and J lost 3 bases. The germline gives CDR1 LNHDA, CDR2 SQIVND (reference sequence). This CDR3 contains 15 residues. For the CDR3, the DNA is TGTGCCAGTCGGGCCGGGACAGGGAGAACAGATACGCAGTATTTT. It encodes CASRAGTGRTDTQYF. Full variable domain (remainder filled in from reference TRBV19 and TRBJ2-3): DGGITQSPKYLFRKEGQNVTLSCEQNLNHDAMYWYRQDPGQGLRLIYYSQIVNDFQKGDIAEGYSVSREKKESFPLTVTSAQKNPTAFYLCASRAGTGRTDTQYFGPGTRLTVL.

The V and J genes are TRBV5-8 and TRBJ1-5; D gene unclear. Deletions cut 4 bases from V and 4 bases from J, with 15 bases between. The germline V gene encodes CDR1 SGHTS and CDR2 YDEGEE. The CDR3 runs to 15 residues. The CDR3 bases are TGTGCCAGCAGCCACGGGGAGGTTCTGAATCAGCCCCAGCATTTT. Residues: CASSHGEVLNQPQHF.

This chain joins TRBV9 and TRBJ2-1; 10 nucleotides agree with TRBD2. In germline, CDR1 is SGDLS, CDR2 YYNGEE. This CDR3 is 19 amino acids long. Trimming at V came to 0 bases and at J to 6 bases, leaving 15 bases not matched to a gene. CDR3 in amino acids: CASSVATGGIAGGFNEQFF. The CDR3 DNA follows: TGTGCCAGCAGCGTAGCTACGGGGGGAATAGCGGGGGGTTTCAATGAGCAGTTCTTC.

This clone appeared a few times. The rearrangement joins TRBV28 to TRBJ2-3, with 12 positions matching TRBD2. This CDR3 has 16 residues. CDR1 is MDHEN, CDR2 SYDVKM, per germline. J lost 3 bases, V lost 4 bases, and 5 bases had no gene match. This CDR3 is CASSSWTSGATDTQYF. The CDR3 bases are TGTGCCAGCAGTTCCTGGACTAGCGGGGCAACAGATACGCAGTATTTT.

In its sample, this clone was seen once. The chain is built from TRBV5-8 and TRBJ2-5; D possibly corresponds to TRBD2 (6 bases). Germline values: CDR1 SGHTS, CDR2 YDEGEE. Trimming took 0 bases from V and 2 from J, leaving 14 bases between them. The CDR3 is 16 amino acids. The CDR3 bases are TGTGCCAGCAGCTTGGAAGGGTGGGGGGAGCAAGAGACCCAGTACTTC. This codes for CASSLEGWGEQETQYF.

This chain joins TRBV6-5 and TRBJ2-5, with D possibly being TRBD1 (5 bases). CDR3 size: 15 residues. The germline gives CDR1 MNHEY, CDR2 SVGAGI. Trimming stripped 1 base from V and 5 bases from J, with 14 bases between. The CDR3 here is CASSYYQGAGETQYF. The CDR3, as DNA: TGTGCCAGCAGTTACTATCAAGGGGCCGGGGAGACCCAGTACTTC.

This rearrangement joins TRBV7-2 to TRBJ2-2, with D tentatively TRBD2 (7 bases). Trimming took off 5 bases at V and 0 bases at J, with 10 bases between the two ends. Germline loops: CDR1 SGHTA, CDR2 FQGNSA. The CDR3 is 15 residues long. CDR3 sequence reads: CASSGGATNTGELFF. As DNA, the CDR3 is TGTGCCAGCAGCGGGGGGGCAACGAACACCGGGGAGCTGTTTTTT.

V usage is TRBV5-1 and J usage is TRBJ2-7; D ambiguous. Germline lookup yields CDR1 SGHRS and CDR2 YFSETQ. The ends were cut back, 0 bases at V and 0 bases at J, with 13 bases in the middle. The CDR3 has 16 residues. Here the CDR3 reads CASSLGVRLSSYEQYF. Here the CDR3 DNA reads TGCGCCAGCAGCTTGGGGGTCAGGTTGAGCTCCTACGAGCAGTACTTC.

The gene calls are TRBV2 and TRBJ1-2; tentatively, D is TRBD1 (5 bases). The CDR3 is made up of 15 amino acids. The V end was cut by 3 bases, the J end by 10 bases, with 21 bases between. Germline V gene lookup returns CDR1 SNHLY and CDR2 FYNNEI. CDR3 region: CASSEIRAREGSYTF. The CDR3 DNA sequence: TGTGCCAGCAGTGAGATCCGGGCCAGGGAGGGGTCCTACACCTTC. Supplemented by reference TRBV2 and TRBJ1-2, the full variable domain reads EPEVTQTPSHQVTQMGQEVILRCVPISNHLYFYWYRQILGQKVEFLVSFYNNEISEKSEIFDDQFSVERPDGSNFTLKIRSTKLEDSAMYFCASSEIRAREGSYTFGSGTRLTVV.